These T cell receptor beta chains were read from a single sample in a study of CD4 and CD8 cells across lung adenocarcinoma regions. TCRdb ran MiXCR on the PCR reads and lists one entry per CDR3 protein. The repertoire holds 6,000 to 7,500 distinct CDR3 sequences, with 45% to 55% as singletons. The source material was CD8+ T cells from the center of a lung tumor. The receptors shown here come from a male donor with lung adenocarcinoma. The CD4 and CD8 labels of this study may be unreliable. Both conserved end residues are part of each CDR3. The D gene is left open where the match is weak. Clone size is stated in some rows and not others, as once, few, many or a class when expanded.

j_call clone_size d_call v_call cdr3_aa cdr3_nt
TRBJ2-4 many . TRBV4-2 CASSQGGIENIQYF TGTGCCAGCAGCCAAGGGGGGATTGAAAACATTCAGTACTTC
TRBJ2-1 . . TRBV10-3 CATHALGRDNEQFF TGTGCCACCCACGCTCTGGGCCGAGACAATGAGCAGTTCTTC
TRBJ2-1 few . TRBV20-1 CSARVIGRDGNIYNEQFF TGCAGTGCTAGAGTGATAGGACGGGACGGTAATATCTACAATGAGCAGTTCTTC
TRBJ2-7 . TRBD2 TRBV6-1 CASSPTSDHYEQYF TGTGCCAGCAGCCCGACTAGCGACCACTACGAGCAGTACTTC
TRBJ1-1 . . TRBV25-1 CASTPGNTEAFF TGTGCCAGCACGCCGGGGAACACTGAAGCTTTCTTT
TRBJ2-1 . TRBD2 TRBV7-2 CASSLDATTSRETQFF TGTGCCAGCAGCTTAGATGCCACCACCTCGCGGGAGACCCAGTTCTTC
TRBJ1-2 many . TRBV30 CAWSPIDTTYTF TGTGCCTGGAGTCCAATCGACACGACCTACACCTTC
TRBJ1-2 . TRBD1 TRBV10-3 CAISPGQGRGGYTF TGTGCCATCAGTCCGGGACAGGGACGGGGTGGCTACACCTTC
TRBJ2-7 . . TRBV6-1 CASSEGQYEQYF TGTGCCAGCAGTGAAGGACAGTACGAGCAGTACTTC
TRBJ2-1 few . TRBV10-1 CASPPGRLFF TGCGCCAGCCCACCGGGACGGTTATTCTTC
TRBJ2-3 . . TRBV27 CASTSWRGPSTDTQYF TGTGCCAGCACCTCTTGGCGGGGACCTAGCACAGATACCCAGTACTTT
TRBJ2-3 many . TRBV10-1 CASSEPALGTDTQYF TGCGCCAGCAGTGAGCCCGCACTGGGGACAGATACGCAGTATTTT
TRBJ2-1 few TRBD2 TRBV6-1 CASWGLAGESYNEQFF TGTGCCAGCTGGGGACTAGCGGGAGAGAGCTACAATGAGCAGTTCTTC
TRBJ2-7 . TRBD2 TRBV6-1 CASRGTSGSYEQYF TGTGCCAGCAGAGGGACTAGCGGGAGCTACGAGCAGTACTTC
TRBJ2-3 . . TRBV3-1 CASSQDLAYTDTQYF TGTGCCAGCAGCCAAGATTTAGCGTACACAGATACGCAGTATTTT
TRBJ2-3 many . TRBV11-2 CASSLGWGDTQYF TGTGCCAGCAGCTTAGGCTGGGGAGATACGCAGTATTTT
TRBJ2-3 . . TRBV6-1 CASSVKGDTQYF TGTGCCAGCAGTGTGAAGGGGGATACGCAGTATTTT